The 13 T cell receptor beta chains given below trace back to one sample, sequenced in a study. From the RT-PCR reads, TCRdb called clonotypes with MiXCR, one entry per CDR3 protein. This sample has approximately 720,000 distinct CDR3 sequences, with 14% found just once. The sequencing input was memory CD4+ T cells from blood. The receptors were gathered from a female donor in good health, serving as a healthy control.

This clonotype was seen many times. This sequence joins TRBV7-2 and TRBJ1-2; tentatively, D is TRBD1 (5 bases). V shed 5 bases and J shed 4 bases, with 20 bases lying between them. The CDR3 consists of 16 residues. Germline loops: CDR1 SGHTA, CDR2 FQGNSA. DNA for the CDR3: TGTGCCAGCAGCCGCGGAGGGACGGCTTCAGGCTATGGCTACACCTTC. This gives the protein CASSRGGTASGYGYTF.

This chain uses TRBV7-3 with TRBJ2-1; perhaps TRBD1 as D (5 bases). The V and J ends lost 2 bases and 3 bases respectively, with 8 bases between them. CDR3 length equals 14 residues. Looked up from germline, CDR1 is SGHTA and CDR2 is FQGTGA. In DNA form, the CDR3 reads TGTGCCAGCAGCTTACAGGGATACTACAATGAGCAGTTCTTC. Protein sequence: CASSLQGYYNEQFF.

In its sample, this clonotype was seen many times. The CDR3 DNA is TGTGCCATCAGTGAGGGCAGCACAGATACGCAGTATTTT. It codes for CAISEGSTDTQYF. The chain uses TRBV10-3 and TRBJ2-3; D not resolved. CDR1 and CDR2 (germline): ENHRY, SYGVKD. V was shortened by 2 bases and J by 0 bases, with 3 bases between the two germline ends. This CDR3 is 13 amino acids long.

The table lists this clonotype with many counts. CDR3 residues: CASSLDGGQPQHF. The CDR3 DNA follows: TGTGCCAGCAGCTTAGATGGGGGTCAGCCCCAGCATTTT. J is TRBJ1-5 and V is TRBV7-7; a possible D gene is TRBD1 (5 bases). Germline CDR1 and CDR2: SSHAT and FNYEAQ (reference sequence). V gave up 1 base and J gave up 6 bases, with 7 bases separating them. This CDR3 region has 13 residues.

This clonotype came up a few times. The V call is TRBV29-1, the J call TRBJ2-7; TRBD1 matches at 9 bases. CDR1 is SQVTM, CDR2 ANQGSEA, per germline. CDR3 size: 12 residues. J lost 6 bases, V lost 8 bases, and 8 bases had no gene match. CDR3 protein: CSIGTGFSEQYF. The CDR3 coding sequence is TGCAGCATAGGGACAGGGTTCTCCGAGCAGTACTTC.

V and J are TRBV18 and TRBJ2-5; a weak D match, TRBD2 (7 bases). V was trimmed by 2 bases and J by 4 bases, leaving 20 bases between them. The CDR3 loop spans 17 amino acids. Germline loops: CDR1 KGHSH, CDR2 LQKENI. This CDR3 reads CASSPWTGGGSGETQYF. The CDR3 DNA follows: TGTGCCAGCTCACCATGGACCGGGGGCGGGAGTGGAGAGACCCAGTACTTC.

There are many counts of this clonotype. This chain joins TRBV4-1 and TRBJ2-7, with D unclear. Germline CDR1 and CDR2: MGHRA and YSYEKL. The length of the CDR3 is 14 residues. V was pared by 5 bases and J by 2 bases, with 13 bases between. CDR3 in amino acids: CASSSTKGAYEQYF. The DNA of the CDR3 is TGCGCCAGCAGCAGCACGAAGGGCGCCTACGAGCAGTACTTC.

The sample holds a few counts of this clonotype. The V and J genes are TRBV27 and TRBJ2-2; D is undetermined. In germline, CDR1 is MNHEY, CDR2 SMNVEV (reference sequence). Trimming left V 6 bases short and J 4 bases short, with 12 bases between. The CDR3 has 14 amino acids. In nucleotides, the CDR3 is TGTGCCAGCAGGACCATGTGGGGCACCGGGGAGCTGTTTTTT. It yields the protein CASRTMWGTGELFF.

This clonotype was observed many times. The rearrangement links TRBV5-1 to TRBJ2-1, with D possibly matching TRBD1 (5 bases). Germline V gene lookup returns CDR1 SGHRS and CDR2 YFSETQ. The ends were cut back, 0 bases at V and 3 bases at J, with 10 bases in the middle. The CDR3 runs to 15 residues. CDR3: CASSLAGYLYNEQFF. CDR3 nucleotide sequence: TGCGCCAGCAGCTTGGCAGGGTACCTCTACAATGAGCAGTTCTTC.

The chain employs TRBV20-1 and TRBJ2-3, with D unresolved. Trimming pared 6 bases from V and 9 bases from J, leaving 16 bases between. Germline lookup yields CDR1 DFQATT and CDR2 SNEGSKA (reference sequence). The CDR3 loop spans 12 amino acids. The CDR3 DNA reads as TGCAGTGCCCGCCTCCCCGGGTACACGCAGTATTTT. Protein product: CSARLPGYTQYF.

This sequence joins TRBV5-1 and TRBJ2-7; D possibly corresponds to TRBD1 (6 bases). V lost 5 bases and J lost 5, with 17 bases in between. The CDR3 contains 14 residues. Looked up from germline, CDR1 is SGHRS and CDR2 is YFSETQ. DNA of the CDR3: TGCGCCAGCAGAAGGTCCGGACAGTCCGACGAGCAGTACTTC. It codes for CASRRSGQSDEQYF.

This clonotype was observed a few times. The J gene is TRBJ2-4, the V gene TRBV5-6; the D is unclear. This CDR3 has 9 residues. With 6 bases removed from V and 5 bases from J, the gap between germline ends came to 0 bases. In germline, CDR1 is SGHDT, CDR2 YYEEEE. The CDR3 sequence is CASKNIQYF. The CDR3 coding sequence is TGTGCCAGCAAAAACATTCAGTACTTC. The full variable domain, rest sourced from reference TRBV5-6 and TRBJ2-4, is DAGVTQSPTHLIKTRGQQVTLRCSPKSGHDTVSWYQQALGQGPQFIFQYYEEEERQRGNFPDRFSGHQFPNYSSELNVNALLLGDSALYLCASKNIQYFGAGTRLSVL.

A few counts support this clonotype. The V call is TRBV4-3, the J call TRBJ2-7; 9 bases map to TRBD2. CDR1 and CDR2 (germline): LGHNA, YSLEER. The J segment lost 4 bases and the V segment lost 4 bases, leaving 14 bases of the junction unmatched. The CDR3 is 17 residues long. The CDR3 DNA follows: TGCGCCAGCAGCCGGGCGGGAGGGACTAGCTTGGGGTACGAGCAGTACTTC. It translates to CASSRAGGTSLGYEQYF.